One sample yielded the 21 T cell receptor beta chains listed below, sequenced in a study of T cell clonality in common variable immunodeficiency. Sequenced by immunoSEQ multiplex PCR; TCRdb stores in-frame clones only, minus some. The sample yields 50,000 to 60,000 clones, without any singletons. The source material was peripheral blood mononuclear cells. The source is a person between 18 and 75 years old in good health.

This clone was counted ten times or more. Read sequence stops 3 residues before the CDR3 end, and the germline J gene provides the missing end. The rearrangement joins TRBV20-1 to TRBJ2-7; 10 bases are a match to TRBD1. The CDR3 contains 14 residues. Per germline, CDR1 DFQATT and CDR2 SNEGSKA (reference sequence). V was pared by 6 bases and J by 2 bases, with 7 bases of the junction left unmatched. The CDR3 loop reads CSADRDRGPYEQYF. Partial CDR3 DNA: TGCAGTGCCGACCGGGACAGGGGACCCTACGAG.

This clone occurred many times. Incomplete CDR3 DNA: TGTGCCAGCTCACGGCGCGGAGATACG. Its translation: CASSRRGDT. In full, the CDR3 is CASSRRGDTQYF. This chain uses TRBV18 with TRBJ2-3; no clear D gene. The sequence runs out 3 residues before the end of the CDR3; the remainder is reconstructed from the germline J gene. The germline CDR1 and CDR2 sequences are KGHSH and LQKENI. CDR3 size: 12 residues. The germline V and J ends were trimmed by 4 bases and 5 bases, with 7 bases remaining between them.

Worth noting for this clone: The read terminates 3 residues ahead of where the CDR3 ends, so the germline J gene completes it. This chain uses TRBV29-1 with TRBJ2-7; 7 nucleotides align to TRBD1. This CDR3 contains 13 residues. The germline V gene encodes CDR1 SQVTM and CDR2 ANQGSEA. Trimming cost V 8 bases and J 4 bases; bases outside gene matches: 11. Incomplete CDR3 DNA: TGCAGCTTCCCCGGGACAGACAGGTACGAG. Translating it yields CSFPGTDRYE. The entire CDR3 protein reads CSFPGTDRYEQYF.

This clone was detected many times. The read terminates 3 residues ahead of where the CDR3 ends, so the germline J gene completes it. This chain links TRBV30 with TRBJ2-1; tentatively, D is TRBD1 (7 bases). The V gene lost 4 bases and the J gene lost 1 base, with 14 bases spanning the gap. Per the germline V gene, CDR1 is GTSNPN and CDR2 is SVGIG (reference sequence). The CDR3 totals 15 residues. The covered CDR3 bases are TGTGCCTGGACAGGCAGGGGGACTTCCTACAATGAG. Protein: CAWTGRGTSYNE. The full CDR3 sequence reads CAWTGRGTSYNEQFF. Full variable domain (remainder filled in from reference TRBV30 and TRBJ2-1): SQTIHQWPATLVQPVGSPLSLECTVEGTSNPNLYWYRQAAGRGLQLLFYSVGIGQISSEVPQNLSASRPQDRQFILSSKKLLLSDSGFYLCAWTGRGTSYNEQFFGPGTRLTVL.

This clone was recorded at least ten times. Read coverage stops 3 residues before the CDR3 terminus; the germline J gene supplies the remainder. The J gene is TRBJ1-2, the V gene TRBV7-2; 7 positions agree with TRBD1. There are 15 residues in the CDR3. J lost 4 bases, V lost 2 bases, and 7 bases had no gene match. Germline assignment: CDR1 SGHTA and CDR2 FQGNSA. The CDR3 is CASSLTHTGVYGYTF. The part of the CDR3 DNA that was read is TGTGCCAGCAGCTTAACCCATACAGGGGTCTATGGC.

This clone was seen only a few times. The read terminates 3 residues before the CDR3 end, so the remaining end is supplied by the germline J gene. V is TRBV7-2 and J is TRBJ1-2; D may be TRBD1 (5 bases). Per germline, CDR1 SGHTA and CDR2 FQGNSA. The CDR3 is 15 amino acids. The covered CDR3 bases are TGTGCCAGCAGCCCAGCCCTAGGGGCCACAGATACC. Its translation: CASSPALGATDT. The full CDR3 protein is CASSPALGATDTYTF.

This clone came up a few times. Sequencing ends 3 residues short of the CDR3 end; the germline J gene provides the rest. This rearrangement joins TRBV7-2 to TRBJ2-4; maybe TRBD1 (6 bases). Germline CDR1 SGHTA, CDR2 FQGNSA. This CDR3 has 15 amino acids. This CDR3 reads CASSYSRDIYYGQYF. CDR3 bases read: TGTGCCAGCAGCTACAGCCGGGACATTTACTATGGT.

This clone was seen repeatedly, ten times or more. The CDR3 end lies 3 residues beyond the end of the read and is filled in from the germline J gene. The rearrangement joins TRBV20-1 to TRBJ1-1, with TRBD1 identical over 7 bases. The CDR3 loop spans 15 amino acids. V was clipped by 3 bases and J by 7 bases; unmatched bases: 14. Germline-derived CDR1 and CDR2 are DFQATT and SNEGSKA (reference sequence). The CDR3 bases that were read are TGCAGTGCTAGTCAGGGGACAGACCTGCGGGGTGAA. This gives the protein CSASQGTDLRGE. The whole CDR3 protein reads CSASQGTDLRGEAFF.

This clone has at least ten counts. The read is 3 residues too short to cover the CDR3 end, so that end is filled in from the germline J gene. The V and J genes are TRBV5-1 and TRBJ2-6; no definite D call. The germline CDR1 and CDR2 sequences are SGHRS and YFSETQ. The CDR3 extends over 15 amino acids. Trimming stripped 2 bases from V and 2 bases from J, with 8 bases between. The CDR3 DNA, read in part, is TGCGCCAGCAGCTTTCAGGTCGCTGGGGCCAACGTC. Translating gives CASSFQVAGANV. The CDR3 reads in full as CASSFQVAGANVLTF.

This clone was counted at least ten times. The sequence runs out 3 residues before the end of the CDR3; the remainder is reconstructed from the germline J gene. The genes are TRBV20-1 and TRBJ2-1, with 8 positions matching TRBD2. Germline V gives CDR1 DFQATT, CDR2 SNEGSKA (reference sequence). CDR3 length equals 15 residues. V was clipped by 3 bases and J by 4 bases; unmatched bases: 8. The CDR3 DNA, read in part, is TGCAGTGCTAGCCCAGGGACTAGGGCGTACAATGAG. Amino acids: CSASPGTRAYNE. The complete CDR3 protein is CSASPGTRAYNEQFF.

This clone was found many times. The CDR3 goes on 3 residues after the read ends, and that part is filled in from the germline J gene. V is TRBV5-6 and J is TRBJ1-2; D gene ambiguous. Trimming shortened V by 3 bases and J by 3 bases, and 6 bases separated the two germline ends. The CDR3 sequence is 12 residues long. Germline V gene lookup returns CDR1 SGHDT and CDR2 YYEEEE. The covered CDR3 bases are TGTGCCAGCAGCTCCTACCACTATGGC. Translation gives CASSSYHYG. Given in full, the CDR3 is CASSSYHYGYTF. The full variable domain, its missing parts supplied by reference TRBV5-6 and TRBJ1-2, is DAGVTQSPTHLIKTRGQQVTLRCSPKSGHDTVSWYQQALGQGPQFIFQYYEEEERQRGNFPDRFSGHQFPNYSSELNVNALLLGDSALYLCASSSYHYGYTFGSGTRLTVV.

This clone was observed many times. Coverage ceases 3 residues before the CDR3 finishes, and the germline J gene fills in the end. The chain carries TRBV20-1 and TRBJ2-1, with D perhaps TRBD2 (6 bases). CDR3 length: 15 residues. The V gene's germline CDR1 is DFQATT and CDR2 SNEGSKA (reference sequence). Trimming pared 2 bases from V and 2 bases from J, leaving 13 bases between. CDR3 protein: CSARLSSGPYNEQFF. CDR3 bases read: TGCAGTGCTAGATTATCAAGCGGGCCCTACAATGAG.

In this sample, this clone turned up many times. The read finishes 3 residues shy of the CDR3 end, and the germline J gene is used to complete it. The gene calls are TRBV20-1 and TRBJ2-5; 8 positions agree with TRBD1. V shed 1 base and J 5 bases; nucleotides not matched to a gene: 9. This CDR3 has 15 amino acids. Germline CDR1 and CDR2: DFQATT and SNEGSKA (reference sequence). The CDR3 DNA, read in part, is TGCAGTGCTAGAGCCTCGGACAGGGAAGCCGAGACC. It is translated as CSARASDREAET. The full CDR3 protein is CSARASDREAETQYF.

This clone occurred many times. Sequencing ends 3 residues short of the CDR3 end; the germline J gene provides the rest. V usage is TRBV7-2 and J usage is TRBJ1-6, with a weak D call TRBD1 (5 bases). The ends were cut back, 3 bases at V and 8 bases at J, with 11 bases in the middle. CDR3 length equals 14 residues. Germline CDR1 is SGHTA and CDR2 is FQGNSA. CDR3 residues: CASSFQGWDSPLHF. The sequenced CDR3 bases are TGTGCCAGCAGCTTCCAGGGTTGGGATTCACCC.

A note on this clone: The read finishes 3 residues shy of the CDR3 end, and the germline J gene is used to complete it. Distinct nucleotide sequences in the sample also encode this CDR3. The V call is TRBV13, the J call TRBJ1-2; 8 nucleotides agree with TRBD1. Germline CDR1 is PRHDT and CDR2 is FYEKMQ (reference sequence). The CDR3 runs 16 residues. The CDR3 spells CASSLNGQGGSYGYTF. CDR3 DNA, as far as it was read: TGTGCCAGCAGCTTGAACGGACAGGGAGGGAGTTACGGC.

In this sample, this clone turned up many times. CDR3 residues: CASSTTGVSYEQYF. CDR3 DNA, as far as it was read: TGTGCCAGTAGCACAACAGGGGTCTCCTACGAG. The V call is TRBV19, the J call TRBJ2-7; TRBD1 matches 7 bases. The read finishes 3 residues shy of the CDR3 end, and the germline J gene is used to complete it. Germline V CDR1 and CDR2: LNHDA, SQIVND (reference sequence). The CDR3 consists of 14 residues. Unmatched junction bases numbered 5, after V lost 6 bases and J lost 0 bases. The variable domain in full, with the rest retrieved from reference TRBV19 and TRBJ2-7, is DGGITQSPKYLFRKEGQNVTLSCEQNLNHDAMYWYRQDPGQGLRLIYYSQIVNDFQKGDIAEGYSVSREKKESFPLTVTSAQKNPTAFYLCASSTTGVSYEQYFGPGTRLTVT.

This clone was detected ten times or more. The read is 3 residues too short to cover the CDR3 end, so that end is filled in from the germline J gene. The genes are TRBV19 and TRBJ2-7; 9 bases match TRBD1. Germline trimming cut 5 bases from V and 2 bases from J; bases unmatched to any gene: 7. Germline V lookup: CDR1 LNHDA, CDR2 SQIVND (reference sequence). This CDR3 region has 15 residues. CDR3 DNA (partial): TGTGCCAGTAGTCTCCGACAGGGGGAGGCCTACGAG. The encoded protein is CASSLRQGEAYE. The full CDR3 is CASSLRQGEAYEQYF.

This clone was recorded at least ten times. The read finishes 3 residues shy of the CDR3 end, and the germline J gene is used to complete it. V and J are TRBV7-6 and TRBJ2-3, with D uncertain. V was shortened by 0 bases and J by 5 bases, with 6 bases between the two germline ends. CDR3 length: 13 residues. Looked up from germline, CDR1 is SGHVS and CDR2 is FNYEAQ. The CDR3 DNA, read in part, is TGTGCCAGCAGCTTAGCTCAGAGAGATACG. It specifies CASSLAQRDT. The complete CDR3 reads CASSLAQRDTQYF.

This clone has ten or more counts. The CDR3 end lies 3 residues beyond the end of the read and is filled in from the germline J gene. V gene TRBV20-1 combines with J gene TRBJ2-3; perhaps TRBD2 as D (5 bases). The CDR3 has 15 residues. Germline CDR1 reads DFQATT; CDR2 reads SNEGSKA (reference sequence). The V gene lost 1 base and the J gene lost 0 bases, with 11 bases spanning the gap. The covered CDR3 bases are TGCAGTGCTAGAGCTCCTAGCCTTAGCACAGATACG. Translating gives CSARAPSLSTDT. The complete CDR3 reads CSARAPSLSTDTQYF.

This clone was seen ten or more times. The read ends 3 residues early relative to the CDR3; the germline J gene fills the gap. The chain employs TRBV5-1 and TRBJ2-2, with 9 nucleotides matching TRBD2. CDR3 length equals 16 residues. J gave up 1 base and V 0 bases, and 1 base lay outside the gene matches. Germline V CDR1 and CDR2: SGHRS, YFSETQ. The CDR3 is CASSLVAGVNTGELFF. Partial CDR3 DNA: TGCGCCAGCAGCTTGGTAGCGGGAGTGAACACCGGGGAG. The full variable domain, completed using reference TRBV5-1 and TRBJ2-2, is KAGVTQTPRYLIKTRGQQVTLSCSPISGHRSVSWYQQTPGQGLQFLFEYFSETQRNKGNFPGRFSGRQFSNSRSEMNVSTLELGDSALYLCASSLVAGVNTGELFFGEGSRLTVL.

The sample holds many counts of this clone. The DNA ends 3 residues before the CDR3 does, and the rest of the CDR3 is filled in from the germline J gene. The V and J genes are TRBV7-9 and TRBJ1-1; D ambiguous. This CDR3 contains 15 residues. With 1 base removed from V and 7 bases from J, the gap between germline ends came to 16 bases. Per germline, CDR1 SEHNR and CDR2 FQNEAQ (reference sequence). The covered CDR3 bases are TGTGCCAGCAGCTTAGAGAGCGGTGTTAGGGTTGAA. Protein sequence: CASSLESGVRVE. The whole CDR3 region reads CASSLESGVRVEAFF. Complete variable domain (other parts from reference TRBV7-9 and TRBJ1-1): DTGVSQNPRHKITKRGQNVTFRCDPISEHNRLYWYRQTLGQGPEFLTYFQNEAQLEKSRLLSDRFSAERPKGSFSTLEIQRTEQGDSAMYLCASSLESGVRVEAFFGQGTRLTVV.